This TCR beta chain originates from a study of cytomegalovirus exposure and HLA in healthy donors. Study-wide findings and caveats: An analysis done earlier found most TCR beta V segments productive about 90% or about 30% of the time.

On this clone itself: No antigen is known for it.

The V gene lost 3 bases and the J gene lost 8 bases, with 14 bases spanning the gap. The CDR3 totals 15 residues. Germline V gives CDR1 MNHNS, CDR2 SASEGT. PCR was performed using 60 Vbeta and 13 Jbeta primers. Clones were read by immunoSEQ multiplex PCR, and TCRdb kept only the in-frame ones, dropping some. The sample yields more than 120,000 clones, roughly 80% seen once. Sample: PBMCs. The V call is TRBV6-1, the J call TRBJ1-6; D unresolved. The TCR was taken from a young woman in good health and CMV-seronegative. CDR3 loop: CASSEDSQRDSPLHF. The CDR3 coding sequence is TGTGCCAGCAGTGAGGACTCCCAACGGGATTCACCCCTCCACTTT.